What follows are 11 T cell receptor beta chains derived from one specimen sequenced in a study of blood T cell repertoires in COVID-19. Sequenced by immunoSEQ multiplex PCR; TCRdb stores in-frame clones only, minus some. The table has roughly 100,000 clones, roughly 78% seen once. Sequenced sample: peripheral blood. The receptor source for this set is a woman older than 75 with active or convalescent COVID-19.

The chain employs TRBV7-8 and TRBJ2-7; D perhaps matches TRBD1 (6 bases). This CDR3 is built from 14 residues. Germline CDR1 is SGHVS and CDR2 is FQNEAQ. V lost 3 bases to trimming and J lost 3 bases, with 12 bases between them. The CDR3 loop is CASSFDRLIYEQYF. In DNA form, the CDR3 reads TGTGCCAGCAGCTTTGACAGGCTCATCTACGAGCAGTACTTC.

Remarks on this clone: An end of the junction differs from the germline gene, which may be a read error. The chain links TRBV5-1 to TRBJ2-1; D is perhaps TRBD1 (6 bases). The CDR3 runs to 14 residues. CDR1 and CDR2 from the germline V gene are SGHRS and YFSETQ. This chain's CDR3 is CASSPGHGLDEQFF. CDR3 DNA: TGTGCCAGCAGCCCGGGACACGGTTTAGATGAGCAGTTCTTC.

The chain carries TRBV11-3 and TRBJ1-3, with D unresolved. Looked up from germline, CDR1 is SGHNT and CDR2 is YENEEA. The CDR3 spans 13 residues. Trimming shortened V by 5 bases and J by 2 bases, and 7 bases separated the two germline ends. As DNA, the CDR3 is TGTGCCAGCAGCATTAATGCTGGAAACACCATATATTTT. Its translation: CASSINAGNTIYF.

The rearrangement uses TRBV20-1 and TRBJ2-7; 7 positions match TRBD1. Per the germline V gene, CDR1 is DFQATT and CDR2 is SNEGSKA (reference sequence). V trimming: 3 bases; J trimming: 4 bases; junction bases outside the gene matches: 6. This CDR3 comprises 13 residues. The CDR3 bases are TGCAGTGCTAGTTGGGACAGAGTTTACGAGCAGTACTTC. This encodes CSASWDRVYEQYF.

The rearrangement joins TRBV6-5 to TRBJ2-7; a possible D gene is TRBD1 (5 bases). The germline V gene has CDR1 MNHEY and CDR2 SVGAGI. The V gene lost 6 bases and the J gene lost 3 bases, with 12 bases spanning the gap. CDR3 length: 13 amino acids. The CDR3, as DNA: TGTGCCAGCAGACCTCAGGGTTTCTACGAGCAGTACTTC. Translating it yields CASRPQGFYEQYF.

This clone was found a few times. The junction departs from germline at one end; a sequencing error may be responsible. The chain employs TRBV6-1 and TRBJ1-3; D is possibly TRBD1 (5 bases). CDR1 and CDR2 (germline): MNHNS, SASEGT. The CDR3 spans 13 residues. The CDR3 nucleotides are TGTGCCAGCAGTGAAGCGCGGCAGGGCGAATTACATTTT. Protein sequence: CASSEARQGELHF.

This clone was observed a single time. The chain combines TRBV11-2 with TRBJ2-1, with a tentative D call TRBD2 (6 bases). Trimming removed 5 bases at V and 9 bases at J, with 14 bases between. This CDR3 contains 13 residues. Germline loops: CDR1 SGHAT, CDR2 FQNNGV. CDR3 protein: CASSPGGPGEQFF. The CDR3 DNA reads as TGTGCCAGCAGCCCAGGAGGGCCGGGTGAGCAGTTCTTC.

This clone has just one count. Other DNA variants within this sample encode the same CDR3. The chain carries TRBV18 and TRBJ2-1; TRBD2 matches at 13 bases. Germline CDR1 reads KGHSH; CDR2 reads LQKENI. This CDR3 contains 15 residues. Losses at the gene ends were 3 bases for V and 7 bases for J; bases not matched to a gene: 3. The CDR3 spells CASSPGLAGANEQFF. CDR3 nucleotides: TGTGCCAGCTCACCTGGACTAGCGGGAGCGAATGAGCAGTTCTTC.

The chain combines TRBV13 with TRBJ1-3; 8 nucleotides agree with TRBD1. Germline V CDR1 and CDR2: PRHDT, FYEKMQ (reference sequence). The CDR3 consists of 17 residues. The trim removed 5 bases at V and 3 bases at J, leaving 12 bases unmatched. The chain's CDR3 is CASSPYRAGGNGNTIYF. CDR3 nucleotide sequence: TGTGCCAGCAGCCCCTATAGGGCAGGGGGCAATGGAAACACCATATATTTT.

This rearrangement joins TRBV7-3 to TRBJ2-1; the D gene is possibly TRBD1 (6 bases). Germline V lookup: CDR1 SGHTA, CDR2 FQGTGA. The CDR3 is 14 amino acids. Trimming removed 2 bases at V and 2 bases at J, with 7 bases between. The CDR3: CASSLQGTYNEQFF. The CDR3 DNA sequence: TGTGCCAGCAGCTTACAGGGGACCTACAATGAGCAGTTCTTC.

This chain joins TRBV6-5 and TRBJ2-3, with D tentatively TRBD2 (6 bases). V gave up 0 bases and J gave up 1 base, with 11 bases separating them. Germline CDR1 MNHEY, CDR2 SVGAGI. The CDR3 contains 16 residues. CDR3 sequence reads: CASSYSGGRGTDTQYF. The CDR3 nucleotides are TGTGCCAGCAGTTACTCCGGGGGTCGGGGCACAGATACGCAGTATTTT.